One and the same sample provided the 16 T cell receptor beta chains below, sequenced in a study of shared clonotypes between healthy human individuals. Sequencing used immunoSEQ multiplex PCR; TCRdb keeps in-frame clones, though not all of them. Found here are some 2,400,000 clones, 90% to 96% of them singletons; the top ten hold roughly 0.13%. Sample: naive CD4+ T cells sorted from blood. Described subset: CD45RA+ positively selected. All receptors derive from a man between 18 and 35 years old in good health.

The chain is built from TRBV7-2 and TRBJ2-2, with a weak D call TRBD1 (6 bases). CDR3 length: 14 residues. Germline values: CDR1 SGHTA, CDR2 FQGNSA. V was clipped by 3 bases and J by 7 bases, with 12 bases between them. Here the CDR3 DNA reads TGTGCCAGCAGCTTTCAGGGCAGGGGCGGGGAGCTGTTTTTT. It encodes CASSFQGRGGELFF.

This sequence joins TRBV5-4 and TRBJ1-5; 7 nucleotides line up with TRBD1. The CDR3 extends over 17 amino acids. V lost 3 bases and J lost 0; bases outside the gene matches: 9. CDR1 SGHNT and CDR2 YYREEE come from the germline V gene (reference sequence). For the CDR3, the DNA is TGTGCCAGCAGCTGGCCGGGACAGAGAGATAGCAATCAGCCCCAGCATTTT. This translates into CASSWPGQRDSNQPQHF.

This rearrangement joins TRBV5-7 to TRBJ2-3; D is uncertain. TRBV5-7 is known as an ORF, though its function is uncertain. V gave up 5 bases and J gave up 0 bases, with 13 bases separating them. The CDR3 spans 15 residues. The CDR3 DNA is TGTGCCAGCAGTCCGGATCCTAAGAGCACAGATACGCAGTATTTT. The encoded protein is CASSPDPKSTDTQYF.

The chain uses TRBV27 and TRBJ1-6; 7 bases line up with TRBD1. Germline V gene sequence: CDR1 MNHEY, CDR2 SMNVEV (reference sequence). The CDR3 spans 15 residues. V trimming: 5 bases; J trimming: 3 bases; junction bases outside the gene matches: 4. The CDR3 nucleotides read TGTGCCAGCAGTCAGGGGGGGATCTATAATTCACCCCTCCACTTT. Translation gives CASSQGGIYNSPLHF.

The rearrangement joins TRBV29-1 to TRBJ2-7; unclear D gene. The V gene lost 3 bases and the J gene lost 3 bases, with 18 bases spanning the gap. Germline values: CDR1 SQVTM, CDR2 ANQGSEA. CDR3 length: 15 residues. This CDR3 reads CSVDVFGPRGYEQYF. CDR3 coding DNA: TGCAGCGTTGATGTTTTCGGCCCTCGCGGCTACGAGCAGTACTTC.

This rearrangement joins TRBV7-2 to TRBJ1-3; possible D gene TRBD1, 5 bases. CDR1 SGHTA and CDR2 FQGNSA come from the germline V gene. The CDR3 has 14 amino acids. Trimming took 6 bases from V and 3 from J, leaving 12 bases between them. CDR3 bases: TGTGCCAGCAGTGAGAGGGGTGGTGGAAACACCATATATTTT. Its translation: CASSERGGGNTIYF.

The chain couples TRBV5-4 to TRBJ2-5; 8 nucleotides match TRBD2. The CDR3 totals 15 residues. Germline V gene data show CDR1 as SGHNT and CDR2 as YYREEE (reference sequence). V was clipped by 2 bases and J by 5 bases; unmatched bases: 8. In DNA, the CDR3 is TGTGCCAGCAGCTTATTAGCGGGATCGGAGGAGACCCAGTACTTC. Residues: CASSLLAGSEETQYF.

In this sample, this clone turned up once. The chain recombines TRBV7-9 with TRBJ1-2, with 8 positions matching TRBD1. This CDR3 is built from 13 residues. Losses at the gene ends were 5 bases for V and 7 bases for J; bases not matched to a gene: 6. The germline V gene encodes CDR1 SEHNR and CDR2 FQNEAQ (reference sequence). Here the CDR3 reads CASSPDREFGYTF. DNA of the CDR3: TGTGCCAGCAGCCCGGACAGGGAATTTGGCTACACCTTC.

V and J are TRBV9 and TRBJ2-3, with TRBD2 as a possible D gene (6 bases). V was shortened by 0 bases and J by 2 bases, with 7 bases between the two germline ends. In germline, CDR1 is SGDLS, CDR2 YYNGEE. The CDR3 sequence is 14 residues long. CDR3 sequence: CASSVASATDTQYF. In nucleotides, the CDR3 is TGTGCCAGCAGCGTAGCTAGCGCCACAGATACGCAGTATTTT.

This rearrangement joins TRBV7-2 to TRBJ2-7; D uncertain. The V and J ends lost 1 base and 2 bases respectively, with 12 bases between them. This CDR3 is built from 15 residues. CDR1 and CDR2 (germline): SGHTA, FQGNSA. CDR3 sequence: CASSLEVGPTYEQYF. The DNA of the CDR3 is TGTGCCAGCAGCTTAGAGGTTGGCCCCACCTACGAGCAGTACTTC.

This rearrangement joins TRBV5-6 to TRBJ1-2, with D hard to call. The CDR3 sequence is 13 residues long. The germline V gene has CDR1 SGHDT and CDR2 YYEEEE. Trimming removed 0 bases at V and 9 bases at J, with 12 bases between. CDR3 sequence (DNA): TGTGCCAGCAGCTTGGTTGTACCCGCGAGCTACACCTTC. This gives the protein CASSLVVPASYTF.

The V call is TRBV5-1, the J call TRBJ2-7; TRBD2 aligns across 12 bases. The CDR3 totals 14 residues. V was pared by 4 bases and J by 2 bases, with 1 base of the junction left unmatched. The V gene's germline CDR1 is SGHRS and CDR2 YFSETQ. The CDR3 nucleotides read TGCGCCAGCAGCGGGACTAGCGGGCCCTACGAGCAGTACTTC. This translates into CASSGTSGPYEQYF.

This clone was counted between two and nine times. The chain has TRBV5-6 and TRBJ1-6, with D tentatively TRBD1 (6 bases). In germline, CDR1 is SGHDT, CDR2 YYEEEE. Trimming took off 1 base at V and 7 bases at J, with 12 bases between the two ends. The CDR3 runs 15 residues. DNA for the CDR3: TGTGCCAGCAGCTTGATAGGGGGATCAAATTCACCCCTCCACTTT. Protein: CASSLIGGSNSPLHF.

The CDR3 sequence: CASSQVLAGGPRPNEQYF. The CDR3 DNA follows: TGCGCCAGCAGCCAAGTGCTAGCGGGAGGGCCTCGCCCCAACGAGCAGTACTTC. The chain joins TRBV4-1 to TRBJ2-7; 12 positions match TRBD2. This CDR3 is 18 amino acids long. The V segment lost 1 base and the J segment 5 bases; nucleotides outside the gene matches: 12. The germline V gene has CDR1 MGHRA and CDR2 YSYEKL.

V and J are TRBV7-2 and TRBJ2-7; D is ambiguous. V lost 8 bases and J lost 2, with 4 bases in between. The germline CDR1 and CDR2 sequences are SGHTA and FQGNSA. The CDR3 sequence is 10 residues long. The CDR3 spells CASGTYEQYF. CDR3 nucleotide sequence: TGTGCCAGCGGAACCTACGAGCAGTACTTC. Full variable domain (outside the CDR3, taken from reference TRBV7-2 and TRBJ2-7): GAGVSQSPSNKVTEKGKDVELRCDPISGHTALYWYRQSLGQGLEFLIYFQGNSAPDKSGLPSDRFSAERTGGSVSTLTIQRTQQEDSAVYLCASGTYEQYFGPGTRLTVT.

This chain uses TRBV10-2 with TRBJ2-7, with 9 positions matching TRBD1. The germline gives CDR1 WSHSY, CDR2 SAAADI. V trimming: 0 bases; J trimming: 6 bases; junction bases outside the gene matches: 6. The CDR3 runs 15 residues. The CDR3 here is CASSESGTGYGEQYF. The CDR3 DNA sequence: TGCGCCAGCAGTGAGTCCGGGACAGGGTATGGCGAGCAGTACTTC.